This is a list of T cell receptor beta chains from one sample in a study of shared clonotypes between healthy human individuals. Here immunoSEQ multiplex PCR was the method, and the copy in TCRdb shows in-frame clones only, minus some. In the table there are 1,500,000 or so clones, roughly 96% of which are singletons. What was sequenced was naive CD4+ T cells sorted from blood. Every receptor here comes from a man aged 25 to 40 in good health. CDR3s include the opening cysteine and the closing phenylalanine or tryptophan. The order of the fields is clone size, J gene, V gene, D gene, CDR3 DNA, CDR3 protein. D genes are given only for firm matches. Clone size is given for some rows only: seen once, a few or many times, or a class if the clone is expanded.

size: .
J: TRBJ2-5
V: TRBV7-3
D: .
DNA: TGTGCCAGCAGCTCGACAGGCAGGGAGACCCAGTACTTC
CDR3: CASSSTGRETQYF

size: few
J: TRBJ2-2
V: TRBV7-9
D: .
DNA: TGTGCCAGCCTCGTTGGGACCCAACCCGGGGAGCTGTTTTTT
CDR3: CASLVGTQPGELFF

size: .
J: TRBJ1-1
V: TRBV5-6
D: .
DNA: TGTGCCAGCAGCCCCATTCCAGGGTTTACTGAAGCTTTCTTT
CDR3: CASSPIPGFTEAFF

size: .
J: TRBJ2-7
V: TRBV25-1
D: .
DNA: TGTGCCAGCAGTGAACGCTACGAGCAGTACTTC
CDR3: CASSERYEQYF

size: .
J: TRBJ1-2
V: TRBV28
D: .
DNA: TGTGCCAGCAGTCCACCTCAAGGTGGCCCTGGCTACACCTTC
CDR3: CASSPPQGGPGYTF

size: once
J: TRBJ2-7
V: TRBV28
D: .
DNA: TGTGCCAGCACTCCAACGATAACGAGCTCCTACGAGCAGTACTTC
CDR3: CASTPTITSSYEQYF

size: .
J: TRBJ2-1
V: TRBV5-1
D: .
DNA: TGCGCCAGCAGTCAGGGGACCCGGTACAATGAGCAGTTCTTC
CDR3: CASSQGTRYNEQFF

size: once
J: TRBJ2-2
V: TRBV6-5
D: TRBD2
DNA: TGTGCCAGCAGGGGACTAGTCCGTGACACCGGGGAGCTGTTTTTT
CDR3: CASRGLVRDTGELFF

size: .
J: TRBJ1-5
V: TRBV29-1
D: TRBD1
DNA: TGCAGCGTTCGTGACAGGGGGCAAGGTCAGCCCCAGCATTTT
CDR3: CSVRDRGQGQPQHF

size: .
J: TRBJ2-7
V: TRBV28
D: TRBD2
DNA: TGTGCCAGCAGTTTACTGGCGGGGGGGCCCTACGAGCAGTACTTC
CDR3: CASSLLAGGPYEQYF

size: .
J: TRBJ2-2
V: TRBV9
D: .
DNA: TGTGCCAGCAGTTCTGGACTCAAAAACACCGGGGAGCTGTTTTTT
CDR3: CASSSGLKNTGELFF

size: once
J: TRBJ2-7
V: TRBV19
D: .
DNA: TGTGCCAGTAGTATAGGAGTGGCCGCTTTTGTGCAGTACTTC
CDR3: CASSIGVAAFVQYF

size: once
J: TRBJ2-5
V: TRBV10-3
D: .
DNA: TGTGCCATCAGTGGACAGTCCCAAGAGACCCAGTACTTC
CDR3: CAISGQSQETQYF

size: .
J: TRBJ2-7
V: TRBV28
D: TRBD1
DNA: TGTGCCAGCAGAAACCGGGACAGGGGGTACGAGCAGTACTTC
CDR3: CASRNRDRGYEQYF

size: .
J: TRBJ2-7
V: TRBV4-1
D: .
DNA: TGCGCCAGCAGAAAGGGACCGAACTACGAGCAGTACTTC
CDR3: CASRKGPNYEQYF

size: .
J: TRBJ1-1
V: TRBV7-2
D: .
DNA: TGTGCCAGCAGCCTCCGCCCGGACAGAGAAGCTTTCTTT
CDR3: CASSLRPDREAFF

size: .
J: TRBJ2-5
V: TRBV9
D: .
DNA: TGTGCCAGCAGCGGTGGACTGTCAGAGACCCAGTACTTC
CDR3: CASSGGLSETQYF

size: once
J: TRBJ2-7
V: TRBV27
D: .
DNA: TGTGCCAGCAGCCTAGCCCCCACTTACGAGCAGTACTTC
CDR3: CASSLAPTYEQYF

size: .
J: TRBJ2-7
V: TRBV7-6
D: .
DNA: TGTGCCAGCAGCTTTCTCCCTACTAAAGGGGAACCGGCCTCCTACGAGCAGTACTTC
CDR3: CASSFLPTKGEPASYEQYF

size: .
J: TRBJ2-6
V: TRBV27
D: .
DNA: TGTGCCAGCAGTCCTCCCTCCTCTGGGGCCAACGTCCTGACTTTC
CDR3: CASSPPSSGANVLTF

size: .
J: TRBJ1-5
V: TRBV29-1
D: .
DNA: TGCAGCGTTACCGGACAGCCAAATCAGCCCCAGCATTTT
CDR3: CSVTGQPNQPQHF

size: .
J: TRBJ1-2
V: TRBV27
D: .
DNA: TGTGCCAGCAGTTCGACAGGCAATAACTATGGCTACACCTTC
CDR3: CASSSTGNNYGYTF

size: .
J: TRBJ2-1
V: TRBV27
D: TRBD2
DNA: TGTGCCAGCAGTTTATCCTCAAATCGAAATCCCGGGAGGTACAATGAGCAGTTCTTC
CDR3: CASSLSSNRNPGRYNEQFF